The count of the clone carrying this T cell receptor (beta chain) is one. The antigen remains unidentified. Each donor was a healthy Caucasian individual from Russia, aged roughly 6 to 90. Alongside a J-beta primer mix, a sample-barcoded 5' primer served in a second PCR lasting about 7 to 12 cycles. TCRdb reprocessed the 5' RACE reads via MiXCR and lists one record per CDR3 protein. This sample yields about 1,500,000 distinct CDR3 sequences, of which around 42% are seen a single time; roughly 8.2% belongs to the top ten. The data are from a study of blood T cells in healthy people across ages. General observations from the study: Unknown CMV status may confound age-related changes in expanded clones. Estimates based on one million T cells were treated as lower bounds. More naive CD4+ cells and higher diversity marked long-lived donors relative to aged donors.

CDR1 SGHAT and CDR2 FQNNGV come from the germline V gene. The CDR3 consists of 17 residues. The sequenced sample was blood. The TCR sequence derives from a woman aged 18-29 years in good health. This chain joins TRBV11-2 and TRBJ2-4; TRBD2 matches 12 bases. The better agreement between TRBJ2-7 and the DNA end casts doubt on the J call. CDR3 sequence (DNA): TGTGCCAGCAGCTTCCAGACTAGCGGGAGTAAGTTCTACGAGCAGTACTTC. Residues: CASSFQTSGSKFYEQYF.